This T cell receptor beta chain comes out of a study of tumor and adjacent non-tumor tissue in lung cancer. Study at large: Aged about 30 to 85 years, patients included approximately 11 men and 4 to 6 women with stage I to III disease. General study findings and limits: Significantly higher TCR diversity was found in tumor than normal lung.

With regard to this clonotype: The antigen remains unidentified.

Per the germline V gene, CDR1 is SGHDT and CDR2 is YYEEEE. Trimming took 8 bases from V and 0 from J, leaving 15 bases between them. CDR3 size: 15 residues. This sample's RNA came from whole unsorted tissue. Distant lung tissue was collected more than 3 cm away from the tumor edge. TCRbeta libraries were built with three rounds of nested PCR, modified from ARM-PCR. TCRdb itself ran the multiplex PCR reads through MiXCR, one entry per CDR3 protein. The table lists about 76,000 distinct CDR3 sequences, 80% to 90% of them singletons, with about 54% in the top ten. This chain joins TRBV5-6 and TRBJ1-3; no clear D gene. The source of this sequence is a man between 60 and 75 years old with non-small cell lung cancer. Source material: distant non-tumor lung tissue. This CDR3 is CARGLVGNSGNTIYF. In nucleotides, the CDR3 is TGTGCCAGAGGCCTGGTGGGGAACTCTGGAAACACCATATATTTT.